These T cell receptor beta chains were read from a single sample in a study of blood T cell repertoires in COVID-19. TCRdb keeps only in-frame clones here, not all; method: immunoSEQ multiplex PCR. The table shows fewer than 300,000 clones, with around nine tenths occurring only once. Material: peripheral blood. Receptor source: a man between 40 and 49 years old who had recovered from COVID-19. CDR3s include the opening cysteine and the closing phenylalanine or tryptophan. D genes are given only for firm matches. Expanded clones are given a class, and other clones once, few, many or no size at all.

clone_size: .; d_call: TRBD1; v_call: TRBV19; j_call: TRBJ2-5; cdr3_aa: CASSSRDRGETQYF; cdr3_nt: TGTGCCAGTAGTAGCCGGGACAGGGGAGAGACCCAGTACTTC
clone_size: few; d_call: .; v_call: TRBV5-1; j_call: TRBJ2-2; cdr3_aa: CASSPSTGNTGELFF; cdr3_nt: TGCGCCAGCAGCCCCTCGACAGGGAACACCGGGGAGCTGTTTTTT
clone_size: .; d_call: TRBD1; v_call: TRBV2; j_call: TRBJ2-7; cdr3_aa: CASSEGTGGTYEQYF; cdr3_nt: TGTGCCAGCAGCGAGGGGACAGGGGGAACCTACGAGCAGTACTTC
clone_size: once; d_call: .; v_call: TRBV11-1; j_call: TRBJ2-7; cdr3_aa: CASSLIRGNSYYEQYF; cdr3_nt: TGTGCCAGCAGCTTAATAAGGGGTAATTCCTACTACGAGCAGTACTTC
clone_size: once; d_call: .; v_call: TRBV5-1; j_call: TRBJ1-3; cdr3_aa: CASSASPGAPGNTIYF; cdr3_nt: TGCGCCAGCAGCGCCTCCCCGGGAGCCCCTGGAAACACCATATATTTT
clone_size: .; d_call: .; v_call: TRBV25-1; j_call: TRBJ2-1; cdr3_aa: CAIAPSAKRGEQFF; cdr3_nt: TGTGCCATAGCCCCCAGCGCTAAAAGGGGTGAGCAGTTCTTC
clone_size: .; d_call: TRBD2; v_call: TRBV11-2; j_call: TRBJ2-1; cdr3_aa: CASSLASGRGGRNEQFF; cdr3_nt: TGTGCCAGCAGCTTAGCGTCAGGGCGGGGGGGCAGGAATGAGCAGTTCTTC
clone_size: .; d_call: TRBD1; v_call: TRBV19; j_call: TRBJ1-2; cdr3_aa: CASQWETPGQGANGYTF; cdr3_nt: TGTGCCAGTCAGTGGGAAACCCCGGGACAGGGGGCGAATGGCTACACCTTC
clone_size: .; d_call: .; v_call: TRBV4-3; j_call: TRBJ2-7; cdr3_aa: CASSHPTQIYEQYF; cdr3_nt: TGCGCCAGCAGCCACCCGACACAGATCTACGAGCAGTACTTC
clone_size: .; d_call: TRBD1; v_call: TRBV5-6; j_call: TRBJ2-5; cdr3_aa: CASSHGTVGTQYF; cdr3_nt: TGTGCCAGCAGCCATGGGACAGTAGGAACCCAGTACTTC
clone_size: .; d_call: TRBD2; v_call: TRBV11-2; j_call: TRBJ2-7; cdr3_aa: CASSLVGVAGGPGHEQYF; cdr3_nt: TGTGCCAGCAGCTTAGTTGGGGTAGCGGGAGGGCCAGGACACGAGCAGTACTTC
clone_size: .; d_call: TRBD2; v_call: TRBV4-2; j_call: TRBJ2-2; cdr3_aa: CASSYWTSGSTGELFF; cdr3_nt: TGTGCCAGCAGCTACTGGACTAGCGGGAGCACCGGGGAGCTGTTTTTT
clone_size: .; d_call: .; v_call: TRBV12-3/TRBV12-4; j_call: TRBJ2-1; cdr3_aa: CASSLRGAAVQFF; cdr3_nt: TGTGCCAGCAGTTTGAGAGGTGCAGCAGTGCAGTTCTTC
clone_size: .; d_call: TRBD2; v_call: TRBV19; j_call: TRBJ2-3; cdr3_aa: CASSKGIAGGPRSDTQYF; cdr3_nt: TGTGCCAGTAGTAAGGGGATCGCGGGAGGGCCCCGGTCAGATACGCAGTATTTT
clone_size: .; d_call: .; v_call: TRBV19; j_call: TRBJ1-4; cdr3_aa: CASSIRANEKLFF; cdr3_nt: TGTGCCAGTAGTATCCGAGCTAATGAAAAACTGTTTTTT
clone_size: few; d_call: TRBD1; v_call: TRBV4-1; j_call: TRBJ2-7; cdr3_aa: CASSERQGYEQYF; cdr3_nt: TGCGCCAGCAGCGAGAGACAGGGGTACGAGCAGTACTTC
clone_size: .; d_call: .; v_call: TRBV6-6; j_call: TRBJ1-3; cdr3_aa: CASSSTTGSGNTIYF; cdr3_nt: TGTGCCAGCAGTTCGACAACAGGGTCAGGAAACACCATATATTTT
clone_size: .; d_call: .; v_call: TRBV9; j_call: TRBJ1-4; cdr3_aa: CASSVGRVANEKLFF; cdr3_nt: TGTGCCAGCAGCGTAGGCAGGGTTGCTAATGAAAAACTGTTTTTT
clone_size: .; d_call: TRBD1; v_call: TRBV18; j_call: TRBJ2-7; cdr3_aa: CASSPPPLTGQGARLYF; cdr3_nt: TGTGCCAGCTCACCACCCCCCTTGACGGGTCAGGGGGCTAGACTGTACTTC
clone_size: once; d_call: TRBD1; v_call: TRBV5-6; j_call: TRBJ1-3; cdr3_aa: CASTPRDRGSGNTIYF; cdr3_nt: TGTGCCAGCACCCCCCGGGACAGAGGATCTGGAAACACCATATATTTT
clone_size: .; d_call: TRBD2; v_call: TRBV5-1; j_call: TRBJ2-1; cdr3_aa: CASSLTSGYEQFF; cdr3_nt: TGCGCCAGCAGCTTGACTAGCGGGTATGAGCAGTTCTTC
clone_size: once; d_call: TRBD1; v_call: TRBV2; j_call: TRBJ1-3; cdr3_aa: CASSAQTGNKVSGNTIYF; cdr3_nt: TGTGCCAGCAGTGCTCAGACAGGGAATAAGGTATCTGGAAACACCATATATTTT
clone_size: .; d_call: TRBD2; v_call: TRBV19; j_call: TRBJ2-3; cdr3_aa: CASSSQTSGNTDTQYF; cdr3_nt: TGTGCCAGTAGTAGCCAGACTAGCGGCAACACAGATACGCAGTATTTT
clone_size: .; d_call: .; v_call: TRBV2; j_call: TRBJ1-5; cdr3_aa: CASSNIPGQPQHF; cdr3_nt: TGTGCCAGCAGTAATATTCCGGGTCAGCCCCAGCATTTT
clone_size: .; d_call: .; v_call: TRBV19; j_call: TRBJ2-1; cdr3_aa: CASSTDNEQFF; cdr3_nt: TGTGCCAGTAGTACTGACAATGAGCAGTTCTTC
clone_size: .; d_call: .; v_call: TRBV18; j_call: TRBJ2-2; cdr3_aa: CASSPLGGNTGELFF; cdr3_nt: TGTGCCAGCTCACCGCTAGGTGGGAACACCGGGGAGCTGTTTTTT
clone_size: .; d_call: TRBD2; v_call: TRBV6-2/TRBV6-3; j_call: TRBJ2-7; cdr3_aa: CASSYEETSGGLGQYF; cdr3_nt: TGTGCCAGCAGTTACGAAGAGACTAGCGGGGGCTTGGGACAGTACTTC
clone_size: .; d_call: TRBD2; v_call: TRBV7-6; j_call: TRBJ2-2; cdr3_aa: CASSLGAGGGPTGELFF; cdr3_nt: TGTGCCAGCAGCTTAGGCGCCGGGGGGGGCCCGACCGGGGAGCTGTTTTTT
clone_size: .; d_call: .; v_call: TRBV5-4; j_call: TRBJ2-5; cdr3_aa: CASSVTSLETQYF; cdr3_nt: TGTGCCAGCAGCGTGACTAGTTTGGAGACCCAGTACTTC
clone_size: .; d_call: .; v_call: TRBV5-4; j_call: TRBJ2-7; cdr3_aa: CASSLSSGLNEQYF; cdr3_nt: TGTGCCAGCAGCTTGAGTAGCGGTCTTAACGAGCAGTACTTC
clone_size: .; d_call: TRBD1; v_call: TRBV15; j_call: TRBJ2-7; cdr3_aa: CATRTGTGSSYEQYF; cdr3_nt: TGTGCCACCCGCACAGGGACAGGGTCCTCCTACGAGCAGTACTTC
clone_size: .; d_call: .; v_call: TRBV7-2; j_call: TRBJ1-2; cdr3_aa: CASSLQGHLLYGYTF; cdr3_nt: TGTGCCAGCAGCTTACAGGGACACCTTCTCTATGGCTACACCTTC
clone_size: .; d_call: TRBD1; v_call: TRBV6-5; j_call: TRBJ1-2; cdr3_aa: CASSYSSTGDGYTF; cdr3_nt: TGTGCCAGCAGTTACTCGTCCACAGGGGATGGCTACACCTTC
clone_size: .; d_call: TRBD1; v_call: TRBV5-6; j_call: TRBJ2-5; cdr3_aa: CASSLSGTGALGAQYF; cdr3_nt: TGTGCCAGCAGCTTATCCGGGACAGGGGCCCTAGGAGCCCAGTACTTC
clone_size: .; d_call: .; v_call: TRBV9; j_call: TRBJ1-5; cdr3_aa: CASNQGHPNQPQHF; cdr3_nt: TGTGCCAGCAACCAGGGACACCCCAATCAGCCCCAGCATTTT
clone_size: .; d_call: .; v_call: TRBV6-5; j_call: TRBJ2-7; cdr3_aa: CASSTPAGGNEQYF; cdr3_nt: TGTGCCAGCAGTACCCCGGCGGGCGGGAACGAGCAGTACTTC
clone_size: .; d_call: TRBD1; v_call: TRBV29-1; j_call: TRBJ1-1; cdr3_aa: CSVGQPLNTEAFF; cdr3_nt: TGCAGCGTGGGACAGCCTCTAAACACTGAAGCTTTCTTT
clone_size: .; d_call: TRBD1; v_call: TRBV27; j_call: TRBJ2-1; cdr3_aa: CASRPRDRVFNEQFF; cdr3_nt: TGTGCCAGCAGACCCCGGGACAGGGTGTTCAATGAGCAGTTCTTC
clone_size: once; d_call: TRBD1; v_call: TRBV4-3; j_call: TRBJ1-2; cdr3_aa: CASSQARGQGQGYTF; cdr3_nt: TGCGCCAGCAGCCAAGCTAGGGGACAGGGGCAAGGATACACCTTC
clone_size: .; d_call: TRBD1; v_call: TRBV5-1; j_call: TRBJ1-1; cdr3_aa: CASSITGGVRLGTEAFF; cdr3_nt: TGCGCCAGCAGCATAACAGGGGGCGTTCGATTAGGCACTGAAGCTTTCTTT
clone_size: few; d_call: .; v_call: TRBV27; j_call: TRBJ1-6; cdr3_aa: CASSFGGKSNSPLHF; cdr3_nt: TGTGCCAGCAGTTTTGGGGGCAAAAGTAATTCACCCCTCCACTTT
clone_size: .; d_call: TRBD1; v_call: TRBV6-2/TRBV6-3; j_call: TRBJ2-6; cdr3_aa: CASSTGDGANVLTF; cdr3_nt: TGTGCCAGCAGTACAGGGGATGGGGCCAACGTCCTGACTTTC
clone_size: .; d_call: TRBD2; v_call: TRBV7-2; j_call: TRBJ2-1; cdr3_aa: CASSLTLAGAISYNEQFF; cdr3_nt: TGTGCCAGCAGCTTAACTCTAGCGGGAGCGATCTCCTACAATGAGCAGTTCTTC
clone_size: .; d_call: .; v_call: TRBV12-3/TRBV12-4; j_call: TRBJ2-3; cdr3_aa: CASSLGERDTQYF; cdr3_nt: TGTGCCAGCAGTCTCGGGGAGCGGGATACGCAGTATTTT
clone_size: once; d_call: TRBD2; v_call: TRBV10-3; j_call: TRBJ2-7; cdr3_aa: CASNDVSSGFYEQYF; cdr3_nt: TGTGCAAGCAATGACGTATCTAGCGGGTTCTACGAGCAGTACTTC